The 21 T cell receptor beta chains reported below all come from one sample, sequenced in a study of blood T cell repertoires in COVID-19. The table came from immunoSEQ multiplex PCR; TCRdb's copy has only in-frame clones and leaves some out. The sample holds fewer than 150,000 clones, just under 85% seen once. Sequencing was performed on peripheral blood. Every receptor here comes from a human donor in a cohort sampled during active COVID-19.

V gene TRBV24-1 combines with J gene TRBJ2-1; D is perhaps TRBD1 (5 bases). The V gene's germline CDR1 is KGHDR and CDR2 SFDVKD. Trimming stripped 4 bases from V and 6 bases from J, with 9 bases between. The CDR3 spans 13 residues. This chain's CDR3 is CATSDPTVNEQFF. Written as DNA, the CDR3 is TGTGCCACCAGTGACCCGACAGTCAATGAGCAGTTCTTC.

The V call is TRBV2, the J call TRBJ1-1, with TRBD1 matching 10 bases. V was clipped by 7 bases and J by 5 bases; unmatched bases: 4. Germline CDR1 and CDR2: SNHLY and FYNNEI. This CDR3 comprises 13 residues. The CDR3 sequence: CASNGQGVTEAFF. The CDR3 region has the DNA TGTGCCAGCAACGGACAGGGGGTGACTGAAGCTTTCTTT.

V gene TRBV5-1 combines with J gene TRBJ2-1, with 7 bases matching TRBD2. J was trimmed by 4 bases and V by 0 bases; bases with no gene match: 4. The CDR3 is made up of 15 amino acids. Germline CDR1 is SGHRS and CDR2 is YFSETQ. CDR3 sequence: CASSLGGGEYNEQFF. In nucleotides, the CDR3 is TGCGCCAGCAGCTTGGGTGGGGGGGAGTACAATGAGCAGTTCTTC.

The chain has TRBV5-5 and TRBJ2-7; TRBD1 aligns across 7 bases. This CDR3 region has 13 residues. The junction had 7 bases not matched to a gene; V was cut back by 3 bases and J by 7 bases. CDR1 is SGHKS, CDR2 YYEKEE, per germline (reference sequence). For the CDR3, the DNA is TGTGCCAGCAGCTCAACCGGGACAGTAGAGCAGTACTTC. Amino acids: CASSSTGTVEQYF.

The V gene is TRBV4-1, the J gene TRBJ2-3; 9 bases align to TRBD2. V lost 4 bases to trimming and J lost 10 bases; unmatched junction nucleotides: 9. Looked up from germline, CDR1 is MGHRA and CDR2 is YSYEKL. There are 14 residues in the CDR3. CDR3 bases: TGCGCCAGCAGCCTAGAAGCGGGGGGCGGCGCGCAGTATTTT. This codes for CASSLEAGGGAQYF.

J is TRBJ2-6 and V is TRBV30; weak D call: TRBD2 (6 bases). The ends were cut back, 0 bases at V and 0 bases at J, with 12 bases in the middle. Germline CDR1 GTSNPN, CDR2 SVGIG (reference sequence). The CDR3 totals 17 residues. CDR3 DNA sequence: TGTGCCTGGAGTGTACGGGGGACTTACTCTGGGGCCAACGTCCTGACTTTC. Encoded protein: CAWSVRGTYSGANVLTF.

This clone was seen just once. The rearrangement uses TRBV6-2 or TRBV6-3 and TRBJ1-1; weak D call: TRBD1 (6 bases). This CDR3 is built from 16 residues. V dropped 2 bases and J dropped 0 bases, with 13 bases sitting between them. The V gene's germline CDR1 is MNHEY and CDR2 SVGEGT. The CDR3 sequence is CASSYSSGGLNTEAFF. For the CDR3, the DNA is TGTGCCAGCAGTTACAGTTCGGGGGGCTTGAACACTGAAGCTTTCTTT.

V and J are TRBV19 and TRBJ2-7; D might be TRBD2 (5 bases). CDR1 and CDR2 (germline): LNHDA, SQIVND (reference sequence). The CDR3 contains 11 residues. The ends were cut back, 11 bases at V and 6 bases at J, with 14 bases in the middle. DNA of the CDR3: TGTGCCTCATGGTCCGGGATCGAGCAGTACTTC. This sequence encodes CASWSGIEQYF.

This clone came up once. This sequence joins TRBV18 and TRBJ2-6; perhaps TRBD1 as D (6 bases). The germline CDR1 and CDR2 sequences are KGHSH and LQKENI. V lost 0 bases and J lost 0, with 9 bases in between. There are 17 residues in the CDR3. The CDR3, as DNA: TGTGCCAGCTCACCACCACAGGGATTCTCTGGGGCCAACGTCCTGACTTTC. It encodes CASSPPQGFSGANVLTF.

This chain joins TRBV20-1 and TRBJ1-5; TRBD1 agrees at 8 bases. CDR1 is DFQATT, CDR2 SNEGSKA, per germline (reference sequence). V gave up 3 bases and J gave up 3 bases; unmatched junction bases: 7. The CDR3 sequence is 15 residues long. The CDR3 reads CSASAGQAYNQPQHF. CDR3 nucleotide sequence: TGCAGTGCTAGTGCGGGACAGGCCTACAATCAGCCCCAGCATTTT.

This clone has a single count. The gene calls are TRBV5-8 and TRBJ1-4; 7 nucleotides align to TRBD1. The CDR3 extends over 14 amino acids. Germline V gene sequence: CDR1 SGHTS, CDR2 YDEGEE. J gave up 4 bases and V 3 bases, and 3 bases lay outside the gene matches. In DNA form, the CDR3 reads TGTGCCAGCAGCTCGGACAGGATTAATGAAAAACTGTTTTTT. Translated, it gives CASSSDRINEKLFF. Combining the CDR3 with reference TRBV5-8 and TRBJ1-4 gives the whole variable domain EAGVTQSPTHLIKTRGQQATLRCSPISGHTSVYWYQQALGLGLQFLLWYDEGEERNRGNFPPRFSGRQFPNYSSELNVNALELEDSALYLCASSSDRINEKLFFGSGTQLSVL.

This sequence joins TRBV10-3 and TRBJ1-1; a weak D match, TRBD1 (5 bases). V was clipped by 2 bases and J by 0 bases, with 10 bases between them. This CDR3 contains 15 residues. Per germline, CDR1 ENHRY and CDR2 SYGVKD. The CDR3 here is CAISEMAGLNTEAFF. In DNA, the CDR3 is TGTGCCATCAGTGAGATGGCAGGGTTGAACACTGAAGCTTTCTTT.

In this sample, this clone turned up once. The gene calls are TRBV4-2 and TRBJ2-1, with a tentative D call TRBD2 (6 bases). Per the germline V gene, CDR1 is LGHNA and CDR2 is YNFKEQ. V was shortened by 0 bases and J by 6 bases, with 15 bases between the two germline ends. This CDR3 comprises 16 residues. This chain's CDR3 is CASSQDGRGDFNEQFF. In DNA, the CDR3 is TGTGCCAGCAGCCAAGACGGGCGGGGAGATTTCAATGAGCAGTTCTTC.

Details on this clone: The same CDR3 can be traced to other DNA sequences in this sample. The chain couples TRBV6-6 to TRBJ1-5, with 7 bases lining up with TRBD1. V was clipped by 3 bases and J by 5 bases; unmatched bases: 7. This CDR3 is built from 15 residues. The germline V gene has CDR1 MNHNY and CDR2 SVGAGI (reference sequence). For the CDR3, the DNA is TGTGCCAGCAGTTATAGTCAGGGGGGACATCAGCCCCAGCATTTT. Translating it yields CASSYSQGGHQPQHF.

The V gene is TRBV5-6, the J gene TRBJ1-4; D uncertain. V lost 0 bases and J 4 bases, leaving 13 bases between the germline ends. Germline CDR1 reads SGHDT; CDR2 reads YYEEEE. This CDR3 is built from 16 residues. This CDR3 is CASSLDGLVNNEKLFF. The CDR3 coding sequence is TGTGCCAGCAGCTTGGATGGCCTGGTTAATAATGAAAAACTGTTTTTT.

The chain is built from TRBV7-2 and TRBJ2-7; TRBD2 matches 9 bases. Germline V lookup: CDR1 SGHTA, CDR2 FQGNSA. CDR3 length: 14 amino acids. V lost 2 bases to trimming and J lost 9 bases; unmatched junction nucleotides: 8. CDR3 protein: CASSLSSGGPGQYF. CDR3 nucleotide sequence: TGTGCCAGCAGCTTAAGTAGCGGGGGACCCGGGCAGTACTTC.

The chain carries TRBV6-5 and TRBJ1-2, with no clear D. Germline V gives CDR1 MNHEY, CDR2 SVGAGI. This CDR3 is 14 amino acids long. The V end lost 0 bases, the J end lost 8 bases, and 13 bases lay between the germline ends. The CDR3 loop is CASSYSLSGSGYTF. The CDR3 nucleotides read TGTGCCAGCAGTTACTCGTTGAGTGGTTCCGGCTACACCTTC.

The chain joins TRBV14 to TRBJ2-1; 8 bases agree with TRBD1. The CDR3 is 15 amino acids. The V and J ends lost 3 bases and 7 bases, in that order; junction bases with no gene match: 8. CDR1 is SGHDN, CDR2 FVKESK, per germline. CDR3 protein: CASSQRTGPLNEQFF. The CDR3 DNA reads as TGTGCCAGCAGCCAGAGGACAGGGCCTTTAAATGAGCAGTTCTTC.

This chain links TRBV2 with TRBJ2-1; 11 bases align to TRBD2. With V trimmed by 6 bases and J by 6 bases, 7 bases remained unmatched. This CDR3 contains 15 residues. Germline CDR1 SNHLY, CDR2 FYNNEI. The CDR3 loop reads CASSATGLAVNEQFF. The CDR3, as DNA: TGTGCCAGCAGCGCCACGGGACTAGCGGTCAATGAGCAGTTCTTC.

V and J are TRBV14 and TRBJ1-1; 8 nucleotides match TRBD1. V lost 3 bases and J lost 0; bases outside the gene matches: 6. This CDR3 comprises 16 residues. The V gene's germline CDR1 is SGHDN and CDR2 FVKESK. CDR3 sequence: CASSHGRTGMNTEAFF. The CDR3 DNA reads TGTGCCAGCAGCCACGGGAGGACAGGGATGAACACTGAAGCTTTCTTT.

The chain combines TRBV3-1 (or the pseudogene TRBV3-2) with TRBJ2-7, with D tentatively TRBD2 (6 bases). This CDR3 has 15 amino acids. V was cut by 4 bases and J by 2 bases, with 15 bases left in between. Germline V lookup: CDR1 LGHDT, CDR2 YNNKEL (reference sequence). CDR3 nucleotides: TGTGCCAGCAGCCGCGGGCTAGCGTTTACCTACGAGCAGTACTTC. Its protein product is CASSRGLAFTYEQYF.